The clone carrying this T cell receptor beta chain was seen a single time. The sample is drawn from a study of blood T cell repertoires in COVID-19. The wider study: COVID-19 samples from acute and convalescent phases originated in the United States, Italy and Spain. Sources were T cells, B-cell-depleted T cells, or PBMCs; the material itself was cDNA or gDNA.

Per the study methods: The assay estimated nucleated cells by amplifying reference gene primers. Assay: immunoSEQ multiplex PCR; the TCRdb copy retains only in-frame clones and omits some. That table furnishes V, J and clone size, whereas the DNA furnished D and trimming. Seen here are fewer than 110,000 clones, roughly 87% observed once, and the top ten hold roughly 6%. In germline, CDR1 is KGHDR, CDR2 SFDVKD. Trimming cost V 3 bases and J 6 bases; bases outside gene matches: 10. The length of the CDR3 is 18 residues. Material for sequencing was peripheral blood. This receptor was identified in a human donor in a cohort sampled during active COVID-19. This chain uses TRBV24-1 with TRBJ2-1; 13 bases are shared with TRBD2. The CDR3 DNA is TGTGCCACCAGTGATGGGACTAGCGGGGACTCGAGGGCCAATGAGCAGTTCTTC. This translates into CATSDGTSGDSRANEQFF.